The rows below give T cell receptor beta chains drawn from one sample of a study of T cells in localized non-small cell lung cancer. Sequencing was performed with immunoSEQ multiplex PCR; in TCRdb, only in-frame clones are kept and a portion is missing. The sample records roughly 1,100 clones, 17% being singletons. The sequencing here drew on lung tumor tissue, taken before any cancer treatment. These receptors all come from a woman aged 35-75 years with stage II lung adenocarcinoma. The CDR3 runs from the conserved cysteine through the conserved F or W. Fields, in order: D gene, V gene, J gene, clone size, CDR3 DNA, CDR3 protein. The D gene is left open where the match is weak. Some rows have no size entry. The others give once, few or many, or a class for an expanded clone.

-	TRBV19	TRBJ2-2	-	TGTGCCAGTACGAAGTCTAGGACCGGGGAGCTGTTTTTT	CASTKSRTGELFF
TRBD1	TRBV11-3	TRBJ1-1	-	TGTGCCAGCAGCTCCCAAGGACAGGGGTACACTGAAGCTTTCTTT	CASSSQGQGYTEAFF
TRBD1	TRBV28	TRBJ1-5	few	TGTGCCAGCAGTTTAGGGACAGCCGGGAAGCCCCAGCATTTT	CASSLGTAGKPQHF
-	TRBV11-3	TRBJ2-5	medium-sized	TGTGCCAGCAGCTTAGATCTGATGATGGAGACCCAGTACTTC	CASSLDLMMETQYF
TRBD1	TRBV11-3	TRBJ1-1	medium-sized	TGTGCCAGCAGCTTATTGAAGGACAGGGGGCTGGTGAACACTGAAGCTTTCTTT	CASSLLKDRGLVNTEAFF
-	TRBV11-3	TRBJ2-7	-	TGTGCCAGCAGCTTGGAGGACGTTTGTGTATACGAGCAGTACTTC	CASSLEDVCVYEQYF
TRBD2	TRBV6-8	TRBJ2-7	few	TGTGCCAGCAGTTACCGCCGGGGGGGCGCATACGAGCAGTACTTC	CASSYRRGGAYEQYF
-	TRBV10-2	TRBJ1-2	-	TGCGCCAGCAGTGAGGGGGCGCTCGACTATGGCTACACCTTC	CASSEGALDYGYTF
-	TRBV14	TRBJ2-4	-	TGTGCCAGCAGCCAAGAAAGGAACATTCAGTACTTC	CASSQERNIQYF
-	TRBV7-2	TRBJ1-2	few	TGTGCCAGCAGCGAGGGGCATTTGTACGGCTACACCTTC	CASSEGHLYGYTF
-	TRBV9	TRBJ2-1	medium-sized	TGTGCCAGCAGCGTGATTGTATCTGGGGCCGATGAGCAGTTCTTC	CASSVIVSGADEQFF
-	TRBV28	TRBJ2-7	few	TGTGCCAGTCATAAATGGGGGACCTCCTACGAGCAGTACTTC	CASHKWGTSYEQYF
-	TRBV6-8	TRBJ2-6	medium-sized	TGTGCCAGCAGGTTGGGGTCTGGGGCCAACGTCCTGACTTTC	CASRLGSGANVLTF
TRBD1	TRBV19	TRBJ1-2	-	TGTGCCAGTAGACTCGACAGGGGCTCCAACTATGGCTACACCTTC	CASRLDRGSNYGYTF
-	TRBV6-7	TRBJ2-7	medium-sized	TGTGCCAGCAGTCACTCCTACGAGCAGTACTTC	CASSHSYEQYF
TRBD1	TRBV19	TRBJ1-1	-	TGTGCCAGTAGAAGACAGGGGTTGAACACTGAAGCTTTCTTT	CASRRQGLNTEAFF
-	TRBV28	TRBJ2-2	large	TGTGCCAGCAGTTTACCCAACCGCGGAAGGGAGCTGTTTTTT	CASSLPNRGRELFF
-	TRBV9	TRBJ1-6	-	TGTGCCAGCAGTGAGCAGGGCCTGAGCTCCTATAATTCACCCCTCCACTTT	CASSEQGLSSYNSPLHF
-	TRBV7-1	TRBJ1-1	large	TGTGCCAGCAGCTTAGATTTAACAGCCGAAGCTTTCTTT	CASSLDLTAEAFF
-	TRBV11-3	TRBJ2-3	medium-sized	TGTGCCAGCAGCTTAGGTCCCTACACAGATACGCAGTATTTT	CASSLGPYTDTQYF
TRBD1	TRBV11-3	TRBJ2-5	medium-sized	TGTGCCAGCAGCTTCTGGCAGGGGGAGAGGGAGACCCAGTACTTC	CASSFWQGERETQYF
-	TRBV5-1	TRBJ2-1	-	TGCGCCAGCACCTCCGGTGGAGGGGCCGTCTCCTACAATGAGCAGTTCTTC	CASTSGGGAVSYNEQFF
TRBD1	TRBV18	TRBJ2-1	-	TGTGCCAGCTTCCTCGGGACAGAATCCAATGAGCAGTTCTTC	CASFLGTESNEQFF
-	TRBV19	TRBJ1-5	few	TGTGCCAGTAGTCAGCTAGGGCCTCAGCCCCAGCATTTT	CASSQLGPQPQHF
-	TRBV5-1	TRBJ2-1	-	TGCGCCAGCAGCTTGGGTTACCTGGGCTACAATGAGCAGTTCTTC	CASSLGYLGYNEQFF
TRBD1	TRBV11-3	TRBJ2-7	-	TGTGCCAGCAGCCGAGGGGCGACAGGGGGCGAGCAGTACTTC	CASSRGATGGEQYF
TRBD2	TRBV29-1	TRBJ2-1	-	TGCAGCGTGGGGGGTGGGACTAGCGGGAGCCGGGAGCAGTTCTTC	CSVGGGTSGSREQFF
TRBD1	TRBV6-8	TRBJ1-2	-	TGTGCCAGCTATGAACCCCTGGGGACAGGGGGTTTGAAGGGTGGCTACACCTTC	CASYEPLGTGGLKGGYTF
TRBD1	TRBV30	TRBJ1-1	few	TGTGCCTGGAGTGTACTCGGCAGGGGGCGAGTAACTGAAGCTTTCTTT	CAWSVLGRGRVTEAFF
-	TRBV6-8	TRBJ2-7	-	TGTGCCAGCCGACGGGGCCCAGACTACGAGCAGTACTTC	CASRRGPDYEQYF